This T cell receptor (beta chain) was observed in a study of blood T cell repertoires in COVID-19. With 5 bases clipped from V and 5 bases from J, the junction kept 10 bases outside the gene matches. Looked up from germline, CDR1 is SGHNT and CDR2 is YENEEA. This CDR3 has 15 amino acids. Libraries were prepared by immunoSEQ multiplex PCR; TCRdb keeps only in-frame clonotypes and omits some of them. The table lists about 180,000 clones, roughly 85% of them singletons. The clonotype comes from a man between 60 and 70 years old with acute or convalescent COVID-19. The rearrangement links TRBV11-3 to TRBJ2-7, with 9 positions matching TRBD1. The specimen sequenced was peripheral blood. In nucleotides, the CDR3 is TGTGCCAGCAGCCACCGGGACAGGGCGGGAAACGAGCAGTACTTC. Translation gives CASSHRDRAGNEQYF.